These 25 T cell receptor beta chains were sequenced from one sample in a study of shared clonotypes between healthy human individuals. Naive CD8 populations comprised CD45RO-negative cells positively selected for CCR7, excluding terminally differentiated effector memory CD45RA+ cells. Measured with immunoSEQ multiplex PCR; TCRdb has only the in-frame clones, and not every one. The repertoire holds approximately 2,000,000 clones, with 80% to 95% as singletons. Source material: naive CD8+ T cells from PBMCs. The origin of the receptors is a young man in good health. Some clones in this sample may be carry-over from other donors' samples.

The chain carries TRBV14 and TRBJ2-2; D may be TRBD1 (6 bases). Trimming left V 3 bases short and J 4 bases short, with 9 bases between. The CDR3 covers 14 residues. Looked up from germline, CDR1 is SGHDN and CDR2 is FVKESK. CDR3 in amino acids: CASSQYRVTGELFF. The CDR3, as DNA: TGTGCCAGCAGCCAGTACAGGGTCACCGGGGAGCTGTTTTTT.

This chain uses TRBV28 with TRBJ1-5, with a possible D match to TRBD1 (6 bases). Germline CDR1 MDHEN, CDR2 SYDVKM. The V end lost 4 bases, the J end lost 0 bases, and 10 bases lay between the germline ends. The CDR3 runs to 15 residues. This CDR3 is CASSYQGYSNQPQHF. CDR3 DNA sequence: TGTGCCAGCAGTTACCAGGGGTATAGCAATCAGCCCCAGCATTTT.

J is TRBJ2-1 and V is TRBV29-1; TRBD2 matches at 15 bases. J was trimmed by 9 bases and V by 7 bases; bases with no gene match: 4. Per germline, CDR1 SQVTM and CDR2 ANQGSEA. The CDR3 extends over 13 amino acids. CDR3 nucleotides: TGCAGCGGGGGACTAGCGGGAGGATCTGAGCAGTTCTTC. Its protein product is CSGGLAGGSEQFF.

The table lists this clone with a few counts. The rearrangement uses TRBV10-3 and TRBJ1-1, with unresolved D. CDR3 length equals 12 residues. Deletions cut 7 bases from V and 1 base from J, with 7 bases between. Germline CDR1 and CDR2: ENHRY and SYGVKD. The CDR3 DNA sequence: TGTGCCATCAACCCGGGGAACACTGAAGCTTTCTTT. Translating it yields CAINPGNTEAFF.

V and J are TRBV5-1 and TRBJ2-3, with 13 bases aligning to TRBD2. The CDR3 extends over 15 amino acids. The V gene's germline CDR1 is SGHRS and CDR2 YFSETQ. After removal of 4 bases from V and 4 bases from J, the junction contained 3 bases not matched to a gene. This chain's CDR3 is CASSRTSGSPDTQYF. The CDR3 nucleotides read TGCGCCAGCAGCAGGACTAGCGGGAGTCCAGATACGCAGTATTTT.

This chain connects TRBV30 to TRBJ2-5; 11 nucleotides align to TRBD1. The CDR3 consists of 15 residues. Germline V gives CDR1 GTSNPN, CDR2 SVGIG (reference sequence). Trimming removed 3 bases from V and 4 bases from J; junction bases left unmatched: 7. CDR3 sequence reads: CAWSPRTGGVETQYF. In nucleotides, the CDR3 is TGTGCCTGGAGCCCGAGGACAGGGGGCGTAGAGACCCAGTACTTC.

This chain uses TRBV6-1 with TRBJ1-5; 11 nucleotides agree with TRBD1. V trimming: 3 bases; J trimming: 5 bases; junction bases outside the gene matches: 6. Germline V lookup: CDR1 MNHNS, CDR2 SASEGT. The CDR3 has 16 residues. The CDR3 DNA reads TGTGCCAGCAGTGACGGGACAGGGGGTTTTTATCAGCCCCAGCATTTT. It is translated as CASSDGTGGFYQPQHF.

As regards this clone: The sample has other DNA sequences that encode this CDR3 too. The genes are TRBV28 and TRBJ2-7; D call uncertain. V was trimmed by 5 bases and J by 4 bases, leaving 9 bases between them. Germline V gene sequence: CDR1 MDHEN, CDR2 SYDVKM. This CDR3 has 12 amino acids. CDR3 bases: TGTGCCAGCAGTGGCGAGGTTTACGAGCAGTACTTC. Protein: CASSGEVYEQYF.

The chain has TRBV15 and TRBJ1-2; 11 positions agree with TRBD1. The CDR3 loop spans 15 amino acids. The junction had 6 bases not matched to a gene; V was cut back by 5 bases and J by 4 bases. The germline V gene has CDR1 LNHNV and CDR2 YYDKDF (reference sequence). CDR3 loop: CATSVPGTGGYGYTF. The DNA for the CDR3 is TGTGCCACCAGCGTCCCCGGGACAGGGGGCTATGGCTACACCTTC.

This chain connects TRBV13 to TRBJ2-1, with no clear D. The germline CDR1 and CDR2 sequences are PRHDT and FYEKMQ (reference sequence). The CDR3 runs to 11 residues. V lost 7 bases and J lost 8, with 9 bases in between. The CDR3 loop reads CASTRPDEQFF. The DNA for the CDR3 is TGTGCCAGCACCCGGCCGGATGAGCAGTTCTTC.

This chain links TRBV6-5 with TRBJ2-3; D unresolved. V gave up 0 bases and J gave up 6 bases, with 7 bases separating them. The germline gives CDR1 MNHEY, CDR2 SVGAGI. The CDR3 extends over 13 amino acids. CDR3 DNA sequence: TGTGCCAGCAGTTACTCGAGATCCGATACGCAGTATTTT. It translates to CASSYSRSDTQYF.

The chain is built from TRBV2 and TRBJ1-3, with D unclear. This CDR3 spans 13 amino acids. Germline V lookup: CDR1 SNHLY, CDR2 FYNNEI. With 9 bases removed from V and 7 bases from J, the gap between germline ends came to 16 bases. DNA for the CDR3: TGTGCCAGTTCCGGCCGAGGAGGGAACACCATATATTTT. Translation gives CASSGRGGNTIYF. The entire variable domain, with the rest obtained from reference TRBV2 and TRBJ1-3, is as follows: EPEVTQTPSHQVTQMGQEVILRCVPISNHLYFYWYRQILGQKVEFLVSFYNNEISEKSEIFDDQFSVERPDGSNFTLKIRSTKLEDSAMYFCASSGRGGNTIYFGEGSWLTVV.

A word on this clone: Other DNA sequences in this sample translate to the same CDR3. This rearrangement joins TRBV28 to TRBJ2-1, with D possibly TRBD1 on 6 matching bases. Trimming cost V 2 bases and J 1 base, with 12 bases left between them. CDR1 is MDHEN and CDR2 is SYDVKM in the germline V gene. This CDR3 is 16 amino acids long. This CDR3 is CASSLGWGLSYNEQFF. In DNA, the CDR3 is TGTGCCAGCAGTTTAGGGTGGGGGCTTTCCTACAATGAGCAGTTCTTC.

The gene calls are TRBV27 and TRBJ2-3; D is possibly TRBD1 (5 bases). Trimming cost V 6 bases and J 0 bases, with 10 bases left between them. The CDR3 is 14 amino acids. Germline V lookup: CDR1 MNHEY, CDR2 SMNVEV (reference sequence). The CDR3 here is CASRAGLSTDTQYF. The DNA for the CDR3 is TGTGCCAGCAGGGCAGGGCTTAGCACAGATACGCAGTATTTT.

The V call is TRBV29-1, the J call TRBJ1-5; D perhaps matches TRBD1 (6 bases). CDR1 and CDR2 from the germline V gene are SQVTM and ANQGSEA. This CDR3 has 14 residues. Trimming pared 5 bases from V and 3 bases from J, leaving 14 bases between. The CDR3 loop reads CSVSLTGHNQPQHF. The CDR3 DNA reads as TGCAGCGTTTCTTTGACAGGCCACAATCAGCCCCAGCATTTT. The whole variable domain, remainder taken from reference TRBV29-1 and TRBJ1-5, is SAVISQKPSRDICQRGTSLTIQCQVDSQVTMMFWYRQQPGQSLTLIATANQGSEATYESGFVIDKFPISRPNLTFSTLTVSNMSPEDSSIYLCSVSLTGHNQPQHFGDGTRLSIL.

The chain couples TRBV9 to TRBJ2-1; 14 bases are shared with TRBD2. Germline CDR1 SGDLS, CDR2 YYNGEE. The CDR3 runs 19 residues. Trimming removed 2 bases from V and 0 bases from J; junction bases left unmatched: 7. CDR3 DNA: TGTGCCAGCAGCGTGCGACTAGCGGGAGGGCCGGGCTCCTACAATGAGCAGTTCTTC. This translates into CASSVRLAGGPGSYNEQFF.

This clone was observed a handful of times. The chain recombines TRBV6-5 with TRBJ1-1; D not resolved. This CDR3 comprises 15 residues. V was trimmed by 7 bases and J by 7 bases, leaving 22 bases between them. CDR1 MNHEY and CDR2 SVGAGI come from the germline V gene. The DNA for the CDR3 is TGTGCCAGCAATGACCCGCATCCCGAACATAGTGAAGCTTTCTTT. This translates into CASNDPHPEHSEAFF.

This chain links TRBV18 with TRBJ2-6, with a possible D match to TRBD1 (5 bases). Trimming took off 2 bases at V and 0 bases at J, with 14 bases between the two ends. This CDR3 is 18 amino acids long. CDR1 is KGHSH, CDR2 LQKENI, per germline. As DNA, the CDR3 is TGTGCCAGCTCACCAGGGTTTGAGACAGACTCTGGGGCCAACGTCCTGACTTTC. Protein sequence: CASSPGFETDSGANVLTF. The complete variable domain, with remaining parts taken from reference TRBV18 and TRBJ2-6, reads NAGVMQNPRHLVRRRGQEARLRCSPMKGHSHVYWYRQLPEEGLKFMVYLQKENIIDESGMPKERFSAEFPKEGPSILRIQQVVRGDSAAYFCASSPGFETDSGANVLTFGAGSRLTVL.

J is TRBJ2-7 and V is TRBV7-9; 8 bases agree with TRBD1. The CDR3 is 16 residues long. Germline V gene data show CDR1 as SEHNR and CDR2 as FQNEAQ (reference sequence). J was trimmed by 1 base and V by 3 bases; bases with no gene match: 8. CDR3 region: CASSLNRGKWSYEQYF. DNA of the CDR3: TGTGCCAGCAGCTTGAACAGGGGGAAATGGTCCTACGAGCAGTACTTC. The entire variable domain, with the rest obtained from reference TRBV7-9 and TRBJ2-7, is as follows: DTGVSQNPRHKITKRGQNVTFRCDPISEHNRLYWYRQTLGQGPEFLTYFQNEAQLEKSRLLSDRFSAERPKGSFSTLEIQRTEQGDSAMYLCASSLNRGKWSYEQYFGPGTRLTVT.

V usage is TRBV4-1 and J usage is TRBJ2-7; D is possibly TRBD1 or TRBD2 (5 bases each). The germline gives CDR1 MGHRA, CDR2 YSYEKL. V lost 3 bases and J 1 base, leaving 19 bases between the germline ends. The CDR3 runs to 17 residues. The CDR3 nucleotides read TGCGCCAGCAGCCATCCGTCAGGACCGGGACCTTCCTACGAGCAGTACTTC. Protein product: CASSHPSGPGPSYEQYF.

J is TRBJ2-3 and V is TRBV9, with D possibly being TRBD2 (5 bases). V lost 2 bases to trimming and J lost 5 bases, with 15 bases between them. The CDR3 is 15 residues long. The V gene's germline CDR1 is SGDLS and CDR2 YYNGEE. The CDR3 loop is CASSVTRVSGDTQYF. CDR3 bases: TGTGCCAGCAGCGTCACTAGAGTGTCGGGAGATACGCAGTATTTT. Variable domain in full (rest from reference TRBV9 and TRBJ2-3): DSGVTQTPKHLITATGQRVTLRCSPRSGDLSVYWYQQSLDQGLQFLIQYYNGEERAKGNILERFSAQQFPDLHSELNLSSLELGDSALYFCASSVTRVSGDTQYFGPGTRLTVL.

The J gene is TRBJ1-4, the V gene TRBV6-5; tentative D call: TRBD1 (5 bases). V was cut by 6 bases and J by 14 bases, with 10 bases left in between. CDR1 MNHEY and CDR2 SVGAGI come from the germline V gene. CDR3 length: 10 residues. CDR3 sequence reads: CASREGLLFF. The CDR3 nucleotides read TGTGCCAGCAGGGAGGGACTTCTGTTTTTT.

The chain combines TRBV28 with TRBJ2-2, with 8 bases lining up with TRBD1. V lost 4 bases, J lost 5 bases, and 15 bases stayed unmatched. This CDR3 spans 18 amino acids. The germline CDR1 and CDR2 sequences are MDHEN and SYDVKM. The CDR3 DNA is TGTGCCAGCAGTTCCCCGAGGACAGGGAGCGGTAGGACCGGGGAGCTGTTTTTT. Translation: CASSSPRTGSGRTGELFF. Full variable domain (rest looked up from reference TRBV28 and TRBJ2-2): DVKVTQSSRYLVKRTGEKVFLECVQDMDHENMFWYRQDPGLGLRLIYFSYDVKMKEKGDIPEGYSVSREKKERFSLILESASTNQTSMYLCASSSPRTGSGRTGELFFGEGSRLTVL.

Remarks on this clone: Distinct nucleotide sequences in the sample also encode this CDR3. CDR3 nucleotides: TGTGCCAGCAGCACTGACAATGAGCAGTTCTTC. Protein sequence: CASSTDNEQFF. This chain connects TRBV7-8 to TRBJ2-1; D uncertain. The CDR3 consists of 11 residues. The germline V and J ends were trimmed by 5 bases and 5 bases, with 4 bases remaining between them. Per germline, CDR1 SGHVS and CDR2 FQNEAQ.

The rearrangement uses TRBV5-6 and TRBJ2-2, with D unresolved. The V end lost 4 bases, the J end lost 7 bases, and 14 bases lay between the germline ends. Germline V CDR1 and CDR2: SGHDT, YYEEEE. The CDR3 length is 14 residues. Written as DNA, the CDR3 is TGTGCCAGCAGCGCCGAATCTAGAGTCGGGGAGCTGTTTTTT. Amino acid sequence: CASSAESRVGELFF.